A selection of T cell receptor beta chains follows, all from one sample in a study of T cell responses to AZD1222 COVID-19 vaccine. The table came from immunoSEQ multiplex PCR; TCRdb's copy has only in-frame clones and leaves some out. The table has about 150,000 clones, just over 90% seen once. The input for sequencing was peripheral blood, taken on day 0 of AZD1222 vaccination. The receptors originated from an adult in good health. CDR3s include the opening cysteine and the closing phenylalanine or tryptophan. Each record gives: clone size, V gene, J gene, D gene, CDR3 DNA, CDR3 protein. D genes are given only for firm matches. Size tells how often a clone was seen (once, few, many) or the class of an expanded clone, and some rows leave it out.

NA,TRBV9,TRBJ2-3,NA,TGTGCCAGCAGCGTAGGGGGGGAGTTGGCAGATACGCAGTATTTT,CASSVGGELADTQYF
NA,TRBV7-2,TRBJ1-2,NA,TGTGCCAGCAGCTTAGTAGGTTATGGCTACACCTTC,CASSLVGYGYTF
NA,TRBV11-1,TRBJ2-1,NA,TGTGCCAGCAGCACGATTAGGGGCGGTGAGCAGTTCTTC,CASSTIRGGEQFF
NA,TRBV19,TRBJ2-7,NA,TGTGCCAGTACTAGGGGACCGAACCTCTCCTACGAGCAGTACTTC,CASTRGPNLSYEQYF
NA,TRBV4-1,TRBJ1-5,NA,TGCGCCAGCAGCCAAGCGGGGGGAAGGGCTAGCAATCAGCCCCAGCATTTT,CASSQAGGRASNQPQHF
NA,TRBV4-1,TRBJ1-5,TRBD1,TGCGCCAGCAGCCTGGGGGGACAGGGCAATCAGCCCCAGCATTTT,CASSLGGQGNQPQHF
NA,TRBV13,TRBJ2-1,NA,TGTGCCAGCAGCTCTGAGATGGGGAGCGATGAGCAGTTCTTC,CASSSEMGSDEQFF
NA,TRBV19,TRBJ1-4,NA,TGTGCCAGTAACTCTCCCCCGGCACCGCCGAGAGAAAAACTGTTTTTT,CASNSPPAPPREKLFF
NA,TRBV10-1,TRBJ2-5,NA,TGCGCCAGCAGTGATGGGGGGCCCCAAGAGACCCAGTACTTC,CASSDGGPQETQYF
NA,TRBV7-9,TRBJ2-1,NA,TGTGCCAGCAGCTTAAGGCCCCAGGGGGAGGGTGAGCAGTTCTTC,CASSLRPQGEGEQFF
NA,TRBV9,TRBJ2-5,NA,TGTGCCAGCAGCGTTGGGACTGTTCAAGAGACCCAGTACTTC,CASSVGTVQETQYF
NA,TRBV27,TRBJ1-1,NA,TGTGCCAGCAGTTTCTACAGGGAGGGCACTGAAGCTTTCTTT,CASSFYREGTEAFF
NA,TRBV12-3/TRBV12-4,TRBJ1-3,NA,TGTGCCAGCACTCACCACGGCGGAAACACCATATATTTT,CASTHHGGNTIYF
NA,TRBV6-1,TRBJ2-2,NA,TGTGCCAGCAGTGAGTTTACGGGAGCGAACACCGGGGAGCTGTTTTTT,CASSEFTGANTGELFF
NA,TRBV5-4,TRBJ1-1,TRBD1,TGTGCCAGCACCCTTATTCAGGGGGCAGGGAACACTGAAGCTTTCTTT,CASTLIQGAGNTEAFF
NA,TRBV19,TRBJ1-4,TRBD1,TGTGCCAGTAGACAGGGGTCTAATGAAAAACTGTTTTTT,CASRQGSNEKLFF
NA,TRBV10-3,TRBJ1-1,NA,TGTGCCATCAGTGGAAGCCCGAACACTGAAGCTTTCTTT,CAISGSPNTEAFF
NA,TRBV12-3/TRBV12-4,TRBJ1-2,TRBD1,TGTGCCAGCAGCCCTGACAGGGTAGGCGGCTACACCTTC,CASSPDRVGGYTF
NA,TRBV7-2,TRBJ2-1,NA,TGTGCCAGCAGCTTACGACCTCACTCCTACAATGAGCAGTTCTTC,CASSLRPHSYNEQFF
medium-sized,TRBV4-2,TRBJ2-7,TRBD2,TGTGCCAGCAGCTCTACTAGCGGGGGGGCCCACGAGCAGTACTTC,CASSSTSGGAHEQYF
NA,TRBV5-4,TRBJ1-1,TRBD1,TGTGCCAGCAGCCTGGGGACAGGGCTGGGCACTGAAGCTTTCTTT,CASSLGTGLGTEAFF
NA,TRBV3-1/TRBV3-2,TRBJ1-5,NA,TGTGCCAGCAGCCAAGGATTGGGGTGGGCTCAGCCCCAGCATTTT,CASSQGLGWAQPQHF
NA,TRBV18,TRBJ1-6,NA,TGTGCCAGCTCACTTTCGACAAGTCTTAATTCACCCCTCCACTTT,CASSLSTSLNSPLHF
NA,TRBV6-5,TRBJ1-1,NA,TGTGCCAGCAGTTTCGGTGGGTGGTACACTGAAGCTTTCTTT,CASSFGGWYTEAFF
NA,TRBV4-1,TRBJ2-1,TRBD2,TGCGCCAGCAGCCAAGGTTCTAGCGGGGGGGCACGGAATGAGCAGTTCTTC,CASSQGSSGGARNEQFF
NA,TRBV4-1,TRBJ1-1,NA,TGCGCCAGCAGCCAAGATTGGAAGACTGAAGCTTTCTTT,CASSQDWKTEAFF
NA,TRBV5-4,TRBJ1-5,NA,TGTGCCAGCTCCTTCGGGGGTTATCAGCCCCAGCATTTT,CASSFGGYQPQHF
NA,TRBV5-1,TRBJ1-1,NA,TGCGCCAGCAGCTTGGTAGTAGGGGTTGGAGGAAGCACTGAAGCTTTCTTT,CASSLVVGVGGSTEAFF
NA,TRBV6-9,TRBJ2-3,TRBD1,TGTGCCAGCAGTTATAATTGGGACAGGAGCACAGATACGCAGTATTTT,CASSYNWDRSTDTQYF
NA,TRBV12-5,TRBJ2-1,NA,TGTGCCACCTTACCCTCAGGTCGGGACTCGTTGCATGAGCAGTTCTTC,CATLPSGRDSLHEQFF
NA,TRBV6-5,TRBJ2-2,NA,TGTGCCAGCAGTTATTCTAGGAACACCGGGGAGCTGTTTTTT,CASSYSRNTGELFF
NA,TRBV5-4,TRBJ2-7,NA,TGTGCCACTCGGGGGGCGGCGGTGTCCTACGAGCAGTACTTC,CATRGAAVSYEQYF
NA,TRBV29-1,TRBJ1-1,TRBD1,TGCAGCGTAGGGACAGGGGAAACTGAAGCTTTCTTT,CSVGTGETEAFF
NA,TRBV29-1,TRBJ1-6,TRBD1,TGCAGTATATTTCCGGGGATGGACAGGGTAGTTCGGCCCTATAATTCACCCCTCCACTTT,CSIFPGMDRVVRPYNSPLHF
NA,TRBV6-6,TRBJ1-6,NA,TGTGCCAGCAGTTATTCGCGACAGACAAATTCACCCCTCCACTTT,CASSYSRQTNSPLHF
NA,TRBV13,TRBJ1-2,NA,TGTGCCAGCAGCTTAGGAGGAGGGCGAAGGAGTCGAAATGGCTACACCTTC,CASSLGGGRRSRNGYTF
NA,TRBV30,TRBJ2-1,NA,TGTGCCTGGGGACGGCGGGATGAGCAGTTCTTC,CAWGRRDEQFF
NA,TRBV19,TRBJ1-1,NA,TGTGCCAGTAGTCCGCAGACAGTACGTGAAGCTTTCTTT,CASSPQTVREAFF
NA,TRBV5-1,TRBJ2-7,TRBD2,TGCGCCAGCAGCTTCCACGGGGGGGGCGGGAGGTACGAGCAGTACTTC,CASSFHGGGGRYEQYF
NA,TRBV9,TRBJ2-1,TRBD2,TGTGCCAGCAGCGTAGCTACCATGTGGCGGGAGGGCCTGTTCTTC,CASSVATMWREGLFF
NA,TRBV10-1,TRBJ2-3,NA,TGCGCCAGCAGTGAGGTGGGAGTGGGGAGTCCGCAGTATTTT,CASSEVGVGSPQYF
NA,TRBV25-1,TRBJ1-1,TRBD1,TGTGCCAGCAGTGGAACGACAGGGGAAAAGGCTTTCTTT,CASSGTTGEKAFF
NA,TRBV7-9,TRBJ2-7,NA,TGTGCCAGCAGCCAAACTGAGGGTGCGGTTGAGCAGTACTTC,CASSQTEGAVEQYF
NA,TRBV5-1,TRBJ1-1,TRBD1,TGCGCCAGCAGCGGGACGGACAGGGACTTGGCTGAAGCTTTCTTT,CASSGTDRDLAEAFF
NA,TRBV6-5,TRBJ1-1,TRBD1,TGTGCCAGCAGGCACCAACAGGGGGCAGGAGCTTTCTTT,CASRHQQGAGAFF
NA,TRBV7-2,TRBJ2-1,NA,TGTGCCAGCAGCTACGACTTCGGGGCCAATGAGCAGTTCTTC,CASSYDFGANEQFF
NA,TRBV18,TRBJ2-5,NA,TGTGCCAGCTCACATAAAATGACGGAGACCCAGTACTTC,CASSHKMTETQYF
NA,TRBV25-1,TRBJ1-1,TRBD1,TGTGCCAGTGGACAGGCTAACACTGAAGCTTTCTTT,CASGQANTEAFF
NA,TRBV21-1,TRBJ2-3,NA,TGTGCCAGCAGCAAAGTTGGGGGGCGGGTTACAGATACGCAGTATTTT,CASSKVGGRVTDTQYF
NA,TRBV9,TRBJ1-1,NA,TGTGCCAGCAGCGCGCGGGATCGGACTGAAGCTTTCTTT,CASSARDRTEAFF